What follows are 3 T cell receptor beta chains derived from one specimen sequenced in a study of CD8+ T cells in alopecia areata. Treatment reported: oral pan-JAK inhibitor, 5-10 mg twice daily. Isolated RNA was reverse transcribed into cDNA used as the sequencing template. Assay: immunoSEQ multiplex PCR; the TCRdb copy retains only in-frame clones and omits some. The top ten hold over 10% of the sample, which has about 140,000 clones, around 86% seen once. The specimen was CD8+ T cells sorted from blood, collected at week 4, from a patient treated with tofacitinib. These TCRs come from a human donor with alopecia areata.

The chain carries TRBV5-1 and TRBJ2-3; D possibly matches TRBD1 or TRBD2 (5 bases each). Per the germline V gene, CDR1 is SGHRS and CDR2 is YFSETQ. This CDR3 spans 14 amino acids. V was clipped by 4 bases and J by 2 bases, with 11 bases between them. Here the CDR3 reads CASSMPGTTDTQYF. CDR3 nucleotides: TGCGCCAGCAGCATGCCCGGGACCACAGATACGCAGTATTTT.

On this clone itself: This CDR3 fails to terminate in the conserved phenylalanine or tryptophan, so it likely reflects a read error. The rearrangement uses TRBV4-1 and TRBJ2-7; 7 bases match TRBD2. The CDR3 has 15 amino acids. The V segment lost 10 bases and the J segment 3 bases; nucleotides outside the gene matches: 15. Germline lookup yields CDR1 MGHRA and CDR2 YSYEKL. CDR3 in amino acids: CANRQRDQTLYEQYS. In nucleotides, the CDR3 is TGCGCCAACAGACAGCGGGACCAAACTCTCTACGAGCAGTACTCC.

As for this clone: A read error may account for a junction end that differs from germline. This chain connects TRBV7-7 to TRBJ2-7, with 12 bases matching TRBD2. Germline V gene data show CDR1 as SSHAT and CDR2 as FNYEAQ (reference sequence). The CDR3 consists of 15 residues. CDR3 nucleotide sequence: TGTGCTAGCAGCCATGGACTAGCGGGAACCTACGAGCAGTACTTC. This translates into CASSHGLAGTYEQYF.